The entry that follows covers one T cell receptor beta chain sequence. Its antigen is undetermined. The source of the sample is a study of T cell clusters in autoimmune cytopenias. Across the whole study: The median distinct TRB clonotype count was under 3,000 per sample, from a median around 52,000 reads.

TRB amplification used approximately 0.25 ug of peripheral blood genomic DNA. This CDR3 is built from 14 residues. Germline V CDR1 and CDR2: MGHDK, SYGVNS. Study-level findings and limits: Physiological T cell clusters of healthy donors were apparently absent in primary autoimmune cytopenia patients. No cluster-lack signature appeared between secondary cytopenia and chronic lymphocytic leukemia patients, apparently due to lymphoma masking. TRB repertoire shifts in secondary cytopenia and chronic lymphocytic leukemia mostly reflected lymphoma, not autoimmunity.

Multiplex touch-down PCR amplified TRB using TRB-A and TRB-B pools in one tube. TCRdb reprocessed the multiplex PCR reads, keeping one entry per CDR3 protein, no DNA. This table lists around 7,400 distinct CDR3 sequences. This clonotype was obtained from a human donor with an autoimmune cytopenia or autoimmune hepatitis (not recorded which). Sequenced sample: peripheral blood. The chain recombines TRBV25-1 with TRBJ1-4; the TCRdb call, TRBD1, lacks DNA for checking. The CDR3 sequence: CASKGQGTNEKLFF.